The rows below give T cell receptor beta chains drawn from one sample of a study of TIL therapy for anti-PD-1-resistant metastatic lung cancer. Method: immunoSEQ multiplex PCR; TCRdb's copy keeps in-frame clones and lacks some. Counted here are some 57,000 clones, around 87% occurring once; the ten biggest clones make up roughly 2.6%. Sequencing was performed on blood, taken at baseline. Every receptor here comes from a person aged 25 to 85 with non-small cell lung cancer. Both conserved end residues are part of each CDR3. A D gene is named only where the DNA matches it firmly. Not all rows give a size; the values are once, few, many and, for expanded clones, a class.

clone_size j_call v_call d_call cdr3_nt cdr3_aa
. TRBJ2-3 TRBV9 TRBD2 TGTGCCAGCAGCCCCCGAGCGGGGGGAAGCACAGATACGCAGTATTTT CASSPRAGGSTDTQYF
. TRBJ1-2 TRBV6-5 . TGTGCCAGCATCCCAGGGTGGAACTATGGCTACACCTTC CASIPGWNYGYTF
. TRBJ1-2 TRBV28 . TGTGCCAGCCGTGTAGGGTCTAACTATGGCTACACCTTC CASRVGSNYGYTF
once TRBJ2-7 TRBV11-2 . TGTGCCAGCAGCACCCGACGCGGGGAGCAGTACTTC CASSTRRGEQYF
. TRBJ1-1 TRBV28 . TGTGCCAGCAGTCCGTCAGACAGGCTGAACACTGAAGCTTTCTTT CASSPSDRLNTEAFF
few TRBJ1-5 TRBV27 TRBD1 TGTGCCAGCAGCCGACAGGGTGGTCAGCCCCAGCATTTT CASSRQGGQPQHF
once TRBJ1-4 TRBV27 . TGTGCCAGCACCGCAGCCGAAAAACTGTTTTTT CASTAAEKLFF
few TRBJ1-1 TRBV5-1 . TGCGCCAGCAGCCTCGGACAGTGGAACTTGAACACTGAAGCTTTCTTT CASSLGQWNLNTEAFF
. TRBJ1-1 TRBV25-1 . TGTGCCAGCAGTGAATTTAGGACAGCCGAAGCTTTCTTT CASSEFRTAEAFF
. TRBJ1-1 TRBV5-1 . TGCGCCAGCAGCTTGGTACCCGGGGACACTGAAGCTTTCTTT CASSLVPGDTEAFF
. TRBJ2-1 TRBV5-1 TRBD2 TGCGCCAGCAGCTCTAGCGGGGGGGGCTACAATGAGCAGTTCTTC CASSSSGGGYNEQFF
. TRBJ2-1 TRBV7-3 TRBD2 TGTGCCAGCAGCCGATTCTCTAGCGGGAGGGCCGGAAATGAGCAGTTCTTC CASSRFSSGRAGNEQFF
. TRBJ1-4 TRBV23-1 . TGCGCCAGCAGGAATGAAAAACTGTTTTTT CASRNEKLFF
. TRBJ1-4 TRBV3-1/TRBV3-2 . TGTGCCAGCAGCCAGGCCCAGGGGACCGTAAATGAAAAACTGTTTTTT CASSQAQGTVNEKLFF
. TRBJ1-4 TRBV2 . TGTGCCAGCATAGGACCCGAAAAACTGTTTTTT CASIGPEKLFF
. TRBJ2-7 TRBV28 TRBD1 TGTGCCAGCGGCCCTGGTCAGGGGGCGTACGAGCAGTACTTC CASGPGQGAYEQYF
few TRBJ2-2 TRBV5-1 . TGCGCCAGCAGCTTAGGTTCACAGGGAACCGGGGAGCTGTTTTTT CASSLGSQGTGELFF
few TRBJ1-6 TRBV6-5 . TGTGCCAGCAGATTCACAGGGAATTCACCCCTCCACTTT CASRFTGNSPLHF
. TRBJ2-2 TRBV7-8 TRBD1 TGTGCCAGCAGCCGACAGGGGGCCCACACCGGGGAGCTGTTTTTT CASSRQGAHTGELFF
once TRBJ2-4 TRBV11-2 TRBD1 TGTGCCAGCAGCTCGCAGGGACAGGGAGGCAAAAACATTCAGTACTTC CASSSQGQGGKNIQYF
. TRBJ2-7 TRBV28 . TGTGCCAGCAGTTTAGTCAGGGTGGGAGAGCAGTACTTC CASSLVRVGEQYF